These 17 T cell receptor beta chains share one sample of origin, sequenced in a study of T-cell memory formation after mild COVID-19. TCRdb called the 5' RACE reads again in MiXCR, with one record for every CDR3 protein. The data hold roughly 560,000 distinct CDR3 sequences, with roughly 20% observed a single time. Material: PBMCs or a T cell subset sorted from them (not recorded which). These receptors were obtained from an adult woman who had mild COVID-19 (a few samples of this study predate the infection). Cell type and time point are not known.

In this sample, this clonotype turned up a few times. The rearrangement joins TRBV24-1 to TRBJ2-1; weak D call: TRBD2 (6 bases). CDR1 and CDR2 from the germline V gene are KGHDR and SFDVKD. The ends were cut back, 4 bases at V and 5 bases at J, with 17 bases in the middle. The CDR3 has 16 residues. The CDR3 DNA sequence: TGTGCCACCAGTGACCGCGCTTTAGCGGAGAACAATGAGCAGTTCTTC. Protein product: CATSDRALAENNEQFF.

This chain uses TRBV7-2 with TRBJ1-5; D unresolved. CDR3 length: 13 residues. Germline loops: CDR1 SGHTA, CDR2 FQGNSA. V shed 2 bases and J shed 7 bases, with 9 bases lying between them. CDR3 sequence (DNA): TGTGCCAGCAGCTTACATGGCGTCCAGCCCCAGCATTTT. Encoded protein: CASSLHGVQPQHF.

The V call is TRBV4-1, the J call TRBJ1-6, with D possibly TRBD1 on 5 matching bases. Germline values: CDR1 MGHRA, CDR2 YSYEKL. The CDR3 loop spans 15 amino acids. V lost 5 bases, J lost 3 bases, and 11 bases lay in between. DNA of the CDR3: TGCGCCAGCAGCAATGGACAAGACTATAATTCACCCCTCCACTTT. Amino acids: CASSNGQDYNSPLHF.

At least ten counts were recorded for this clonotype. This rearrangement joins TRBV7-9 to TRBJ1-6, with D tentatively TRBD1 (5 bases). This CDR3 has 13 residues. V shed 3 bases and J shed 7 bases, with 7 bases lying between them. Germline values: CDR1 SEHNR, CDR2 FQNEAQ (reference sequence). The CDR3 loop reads CASSLKGNSPLHF. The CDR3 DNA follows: TGTGCCAGCAGCTTGAAGGGGAATTCACCCCTCCACTTT. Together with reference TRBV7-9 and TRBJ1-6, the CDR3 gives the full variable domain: DTGVSQNPRHKITKRGQNVTFRCDPISEHNRLYWYRQTLGQGPEFLTYFQNEAQLEKSRLLSDRFSAERPKGSFSTLEIQRTEQGDSAMYLCASSLKGNSPLHFGNGTRLTVT.

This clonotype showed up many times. CDR3 nucleotide sequence: TGTGCCAGCAGAGAACGGGGGAGGGACAGCCGACCAGATACGCAGTATTTT. Protein: CASRERGRDSRPDTQYF. This chain uses TRBV12-3 or TRBV12-4 with TRBJ2-3; D tentatively fits TRBD1 or TRBD2 (7 bases each). The CDR3 sequence is 17 residues long. V was shortened by 6 bases and J by 4 bases, with 23 bases between the two germline ends.

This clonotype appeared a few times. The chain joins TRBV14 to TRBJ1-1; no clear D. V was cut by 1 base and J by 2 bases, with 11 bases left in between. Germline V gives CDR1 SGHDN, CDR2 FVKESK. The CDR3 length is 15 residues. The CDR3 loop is CASSQVSRGNTEAFF. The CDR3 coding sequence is TGTGCCAGCAGCCAAGTAAGCCGAGGTAACACTGAAGCTTTCTTT.

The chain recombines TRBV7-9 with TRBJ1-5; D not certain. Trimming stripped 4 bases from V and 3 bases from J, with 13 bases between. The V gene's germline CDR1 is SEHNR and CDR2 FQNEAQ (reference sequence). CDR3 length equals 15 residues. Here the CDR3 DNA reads TGTGCCAGCAGCTCCACGGCAGGAGACAATCAGCCCCAGCATTTT. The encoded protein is CASSSTAGDNQPQHF.

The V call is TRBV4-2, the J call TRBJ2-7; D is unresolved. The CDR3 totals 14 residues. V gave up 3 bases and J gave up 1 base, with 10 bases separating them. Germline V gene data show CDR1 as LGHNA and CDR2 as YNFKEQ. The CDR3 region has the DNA TGTGCCAGCAGCCACACTCCCCAATCCTACGAGCAGTACTTC. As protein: CASSHTPQSYEQYF.

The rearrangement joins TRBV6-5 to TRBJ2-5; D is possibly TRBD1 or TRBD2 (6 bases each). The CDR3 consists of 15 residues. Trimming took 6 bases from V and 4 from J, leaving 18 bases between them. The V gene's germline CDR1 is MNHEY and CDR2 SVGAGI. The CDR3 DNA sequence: TGTGCCAGCAGCCCGACAGGAGGGGCCAGAGAGACCCAGTACTTC. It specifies CASSPTGGARETQYF.

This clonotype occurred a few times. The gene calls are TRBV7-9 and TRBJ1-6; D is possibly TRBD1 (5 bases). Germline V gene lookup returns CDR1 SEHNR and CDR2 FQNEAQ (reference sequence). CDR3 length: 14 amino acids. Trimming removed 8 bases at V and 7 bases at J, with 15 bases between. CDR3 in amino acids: CASRPVGGNSPLHF. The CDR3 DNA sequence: TGTGCCAGCCGCCCCGTTGGGGGGAATTCACCCCTCCACTTT.

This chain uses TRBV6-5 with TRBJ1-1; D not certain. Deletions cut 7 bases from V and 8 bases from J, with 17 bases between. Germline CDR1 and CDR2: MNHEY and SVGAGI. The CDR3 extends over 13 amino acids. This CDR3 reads CASTPEGFGEAFF. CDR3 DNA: TGTGCCAGCACCCCCGAAGGGTTCGGCGAAGCTTTCTTT.

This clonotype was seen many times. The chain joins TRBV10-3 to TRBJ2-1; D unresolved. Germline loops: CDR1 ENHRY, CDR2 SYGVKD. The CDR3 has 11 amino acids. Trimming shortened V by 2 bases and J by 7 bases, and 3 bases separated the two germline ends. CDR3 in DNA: TGTGCCATCAGTGAGAGGAATGAGCAGTTCTTC. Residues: CAISERNEQFF.

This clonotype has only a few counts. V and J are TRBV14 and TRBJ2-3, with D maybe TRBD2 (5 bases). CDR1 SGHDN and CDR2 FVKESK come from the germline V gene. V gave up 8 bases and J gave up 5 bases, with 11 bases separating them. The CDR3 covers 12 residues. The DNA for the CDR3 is TGTGCCAGCGGAGGAGGCGTAGATACGCAGTATTTT. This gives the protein CASGGGVDTQYF.

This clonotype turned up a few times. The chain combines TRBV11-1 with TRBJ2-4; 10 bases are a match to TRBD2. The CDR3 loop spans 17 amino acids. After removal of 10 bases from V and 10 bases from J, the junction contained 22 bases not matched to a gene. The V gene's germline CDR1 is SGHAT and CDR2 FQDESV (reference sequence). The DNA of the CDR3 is TGTGCCAACAGGCCTAGCGGGAGCGGTTGGGCGGTTCAAATTCAGTACTTC. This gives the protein CANRPSGSGWAVQIQYF.

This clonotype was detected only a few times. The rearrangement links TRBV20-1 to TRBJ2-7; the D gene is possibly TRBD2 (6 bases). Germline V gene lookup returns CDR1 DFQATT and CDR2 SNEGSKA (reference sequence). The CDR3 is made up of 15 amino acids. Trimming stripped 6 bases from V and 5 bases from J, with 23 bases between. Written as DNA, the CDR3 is TGCAGTGCGCCACTAGCCGGGATGGGTTTTGACGAGCAGTACTTC. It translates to CSAPLAGMGFDEQYF.

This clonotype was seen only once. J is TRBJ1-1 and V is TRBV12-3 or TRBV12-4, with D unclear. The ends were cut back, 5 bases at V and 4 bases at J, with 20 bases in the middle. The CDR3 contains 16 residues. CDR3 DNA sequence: TGTGCCAGCAGTCCAGGAATGACTAGGGTGAGCACTGAAGCTTTCTTT. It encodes CASSPGMTRVSTEAFF.

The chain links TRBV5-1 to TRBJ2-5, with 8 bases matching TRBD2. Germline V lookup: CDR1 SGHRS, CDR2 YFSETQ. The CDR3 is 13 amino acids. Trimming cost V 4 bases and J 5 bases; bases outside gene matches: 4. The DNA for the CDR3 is TGCGCCAGCAGCCAACCGGGGGGGGAGACCCAGTACTTC. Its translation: CASSQPGGETQYF.